Following are 7 T cell receptor beta chains from one sample sequenced in a study of T cell repertoires in cytomegalovirus infection. Via MiXCR, TCRdb re-called the reads, giving one row per CDR3 protein. The top ten hold about 20% of the sample, which has hundreds of thousands of distinct CDR3 sequences, around a third seen once. These receptors have no known antigen. Sequences were derived from cultured PBMCs, sampled from culture after CMV antigen stimulation. Source of these receptors: a human donor in good health (CMV status not recorded). Some clones in this sample may be carry-over from other donors' samples.

V is TRBV29-1 and J is TRBJ2-5; D is possibly TRBD1 or TRBD2 (6 bases each). Per germline, CDR1 SQVTM and CDR2 ANQGSEA. V lost 8 bases and J lost 5, with 18 bases in between. This CDR3 comprises 13 residues. CDR3 protein: CSLGGTRLETQYF. The CDR3 nucleotides read TGCAGCCTCGGCGGGACACGCCTGGAGACCCAGTACTTC.

This clonotype was observed at least ten times. The chain employs TRBV7-2 and TRBJ2-7, with D perhaps TRBD2 (6 bases). Germline V gene sequence: CDR1 SGHTA, CDR2 FQGNSA. Trimming removed 5 bases from V and 1 base from J, with 12 bases in between. This CDR3 has 14 amino acids. CDR3 coding DNA: TGTGCCAGCAGCGCGGGGCGGGCTTCCTACGAGCAGTACTTC. Translating it yields CASSAGRASYEQYF.

This clonotype was detected a few times. V and J are TRBV10-3 and TRBJ2-1; a possible D gene is TRBD2 (7 bases). CDR1 is ENHRY and CDR2 is SYGVKD in the germline V gene. Trimming took 4 bases from V and 7 from J, leaving 14 bases between them. The CDR3 totals 14 residues. The CDR3 DNA follows: TGTGCCATCAGTGGAGCCGGGGGGCCTAATGAGCAGTTCTTC. The encoded protein is CAISGAGGPNEQFF.

This clonotype came up a few times. This chain joins TRBV7-8 and TRBJ2-5, with TRBD1 matching 7 bases. The CDR3 runs to 15 residues. The germline V gene has CDR1 SGHVS and CDR2 FQNEAQ. Trimming took 6 bases from V and 2 from J; bases not matched to a gene: 9. CDR3 sequence: CASSPVRGPQETQYF. The CDR3 nucleotides read TGTGCCAGCAGTCCCGTGAGGGGGCCGCAAGAGACCCAGTACTTC. Filled out from reference TRBV7-8 and TRBJ2-5, the complete variable domain reads GAGVSQSPRYKVAKRGQDVALRCDPISGHVSLFWYQQALGQGPEFLTYFQNEAQLDKSGLPSDRFFAERPEGSVSTLKIQRTQQEDSAVYLCASSPVRGPQETQYFGPGTRLLVL.

There are a few counts of this clonotype. This chain connects TRBV6-1 to TRBJ1-1; D is uncertain. V lost 6 bases and J 0 bases, leaving 11 bases between the germline ends. CDR3 length: 14 residues. Germline V gives CDR1 MNHNS, CDR2 SASEGT. The CDR3 loop reads CASSKQPLNTEAFF. The CDR3 region has the DNA TGTGCCAGCAGCAAACAACCCTTGAACACTGAAGCTTTCTTT.

A few counts support this clonotype. Written as DNA, the CDR3 is TGTGCCAGCACCCCCCGGGACAGGGACGGCTACACCTTC. Encoded protein: CASTPRDRDGYTF. The chain carries TRBV6-1 and TRBJ1-2, with 9 bases matching TRBD1. Losses at the gene ends were 7 bases for V and 8 bases for J; bases not matched to a gene: 8. CDR1 is MNHNS and CDR2 is SASEGT in the germline V gene. The CDR3 loop spans 13 amino acids.

This clonotype occurred many times. This chain connects TRBV7-6 to TRBJ2-5, with 12 positions matching TRBD2. The length of the CDR3 is 14 residues. The V and J ends lost 8 bases and 5 bases, in that order; junction bases with no gene match: 6. CDR1 is SGHVS and CDR2 is FNYEAQ in the germline V gene. The CDR3: CASLPLAGGETQYF. The DNA for the CDR3 is TGTGCCAGCCTCCCTCTAGCGGGAGGGGAGACCCAGTACTTC.